The 22 T cell receptor beta chains listed next were all sequenced from one sample in a study of blood T cell repertoires in COVID-19. The assay was immunoSEQ multiplex PCR, and TCRdb's table has in-frame clones only and misses some. The table shows roughly 65,000 clones, with about nine tenths occurring only once. The material sequenced was peripheral blood. Receptors were obtained from a woman aged 55-69 years with acute or convalescent COVID-19.

J is TRBJ2-7 and V is TRBV9, with TRBD2 matching over 7 bases. This CDR3 contains 14 residues. Per the germline V gene, CDR1 is SGDLS and CDR2 is YYNGEE. Trimming cost V 3 bases and J 0 bases; bases outside gene matches: 3. CDR3 coding DNA: TGTGCCAGCAGCGCGGGACTAAGCTCCTACGAGCAGTACTTC. This codes for CASSAGLSSYEQYF.

The chain recombines TRBV7-2 with TRBJ1-1; D call uncertain. The CDR3 contains 16 residues. Trimming pared 1 base from V and 4 bases from J, leaving 16 bases between. Germline CDR1 SGHTA, CDR2 FQGNSA. The CDR3 loop reads CASSLGGRGLGTEAFF. CDR3 nucleotide sequence: TGTGCCAGCAGCTTAGGAGGACGGGGATTGGGCACTGAAGCTTTCTTT. The full variable domain, rest sourced from reference TRBV7-2 and TRBJ1-1, is GAGVSQSPSNKVTEKGKDVELRCDPISGHTALYWYRQSLGQGLEFLIYFQGNSAPDKSGLPSDRFSAERTGGSVSTLTIQRTQQEDSAVYLCASSLGGRGLGTEAFFGQGTRLTVV.

This chain connects TRBV27 to TRBJ1-1; D not certain. Trimming took off 6 bases at V and 7 bases at J, with 15 bases between the two ends. Per the germline V gene, CDR1 is MNHEY and CDR2 is SMNVEV (reference sequence). The CDR3 is 13 residues long. The DNA for the CDR3 is TGTGCCAGCAGCACCGGGGTCGGGGATGAAGCTTTCTTT. This sequence encodes CASSTGVGDEAFF.

The chain combines TRBV2 with TRBJ2-5, with 9 bases that match TRBD2. V shed 4 bases and J 2 bases; nucleotides not matched to a gene: 2. The germline V gene has CDR1 SNHLY and CDR2 FYNNEI. The CDR3 is made up of 14 amino acids. CDR3 in amino acids: CASSVLAGQETQYF. CDR3 bases: TGTGCCAGCAGTGTCCTAGCGGGGCAAGAGACCCAGTACTTC.

The chain uses TRBV19 and TRBJ1-5; D is ambiguous. Between the trimmed V and J ends, which lost 7 bases and 0 bases, there was a span of 10 bases. The germline V gene encodes CDR1 LNHDA and CDR2 SQIVND (reference sequence). The CDR3 is 14 residues long. The CDR3 reads CASMVANSNQPQHF. The CDR3 region has the DNA TGTGCCAGTATGGTGGCAAATAGCAATCAGCCCCAGCATTTT.

The rearrangement uses TRBV24-1 and TRBJ2-1; a weak D match, TRBD2 (5 bases). V was shortened by 5 bases and J by 2 bases, with 6 bases between the two germline ends. This CDR3 spans 13 amino acids. Looked up from germline, CDR1 is KGHDR and CDR2 is SFDVKD. The DNA of the CDR3 is TGTGCCACCAGTGCGCGGGCCTACAATGAGCAGTTCTTC. Translated, it gives CATSARAYNEQFF.

The genes are TRBV7-8 and TRBJ2-2, with a weak D call TRBD1 (5 bases). Germline lookup yields CDR1 SGHVS and CDR2 FQNEAQ. Trimming cost V 0 bases and J 4 bases, with 9 bases left between them. The CDR3 extends over 15 amino acids. The CDR3 coding sequence is TGTGCCAGCAGCTTAGCAGGGGTGTTCACCGGGGAGCTGTTTTTT. It specifies CASSLAGVFTGELFF.

The J gene is TRBJ2-5, the V gene TRBV4-1; D possibly corresponds to TRBD1 (5 bases). With 2 bases removed from V and 7 bases from J, the gap between germline ends came to 17 bases. The CDR3 runs 15 residues. CDR1 and CDR2 from the germline V gene are MGHRA and YSYEKL. CDR3 sequence (DNA): TGCGCCAGCAGCCAAACCCTTGGGGCCAAGTGGACCCAGTACTTC. As protein: CASSQTLGAKWTQYF.

V gene TRBV18 combines with J gene TRBJ1-5; D might be TRBD1 (6 bases). The germline CDR1 and CDR2 sequences are KGHSH and LQKENI. Trimming took 4 bases from V and 4 from J, leaving 14 bases between them. CDR3 length equals 15 residues. The CDR3 spells CASSLKTGLNQPQHF. CDR3 DNA sequence: TGTGCCAGCTCACTTAAGACAGGTTTAAATCAGCCCCAGCATTTT.

V and J are TRBV19 and TRBJ2-1; 9 nucleotides match TRBD2. Germline CDR1 and CDR2: LNHDA and SQIVND (reference sequence). V dropped 2 bases and J dropped 7; count of bases not matched to a gene: 9. The CDR3 contains 16 residues. The DNA of the CDR3 is TGTGCCAGTAGTATATCAAGCGGGGGGCCAAAGAATGAGCAGTTCTTC. Protein: CASSISSGGPKNEQFF. The full variable domain, with the rest looked up from reference TRBV19 and TRBJ2-1, is DGGITQSPKYLFRKEGQNVTLSCEQNLNHDAMYWYRQDPGQGLRLIYYSQIVNDFQKGDIAEGYSVSREKKESFPLTVTSAQKNPTAFYLCASSISSGGPKNEQFFGPGTRLTVL.

The chain carries TRBV19 and TRBJ2-7, with 8 bases that match TRBD1. Trimming cost V 2 bases and J 3 bases; bases outside gene matches: 6. This CDR3 region has 15 residues. From germline, CDR1 is LNHDA and CDR2 SQIVND (reference sequence). In nucleotides, the CDR3 is TGTGCCAGTAGTATATCGGGACAGGTTCTCTACGAGCAGTACTTC. This gives the protein CASSISGQVLYEQYF.

The V gene is TRBV19, the J gene TRBJ2-3, with no clear D. V lost 1 base and J 2 bases, leaving 10 bases between the germline ends. The CDR3 spans 15 residues. CDR1 is LNHDA, CDR2 SQIVND, per germline (reference sequence). The DNA for the CDR3 is TGTGCCAGTAGTATAGGATCCCGAGTCACAGATACGCAGTATTTT. Encoded protein: CASSIGSRVTDTQYF.

This clone was counted once. The chain uses TRBV11-2 and TRBJ2-5; 9 nucleotides line up with TRBD2. This CDR3 contains 14 residues. The germline CDR1 and CDR2 sequences are SGHAT and FQNNGV. Trimming took 5 bases from V and 4 from J; bases not matched to a gene: 5. The CDR3 sequence is CASSPAGGAETQYF. Written as DNA, the CDR3 is TGTGCCAGCAGCCCCGCGGGGGGGGCAGAGACCCAGTACTTC.

In nucleotides, the CDR3 is TGTGCCAGCAGCGTGGACAGTTTATCGAACACCGGGGAGCTGTTTTTT. Protein product: CASSVDSLSNTGELFF. This rearrangement joins TRBV6-6 to TRBJ2-2; possibly TRBD1 for D (6 bases). The CDR3 length is 16 residues. The V end was cut by 6 bases, the J end by 0 bases, with 14 bases between. In germline, CDR1 is MNHNY, CDR2 SVGAGI (reference sequence).

This chain links TRBV20-1 with TRBJ1-5, with 10 bases that match TRBD1. With V trimmed by 3 bases and J by 0 bases, 8 bases remained unmatched. Germline assignment: CDR1 DFQATT and CDR2 SNEGSKA (reference sequence). The CDR3 is made up of 17 amino acids. The CDR3 region is CSASVRQGASSNQPQHF. The CDR3 coding sequence is TGCAGTGCTAGTGTCCGACAGGGGGCTAGTAGCAATCAGCCCCAGCATTTT.

The chain uses TRBV18 and TRBJ1-5; 9 bases align to TRBD1. CDR1 KGHSH and CDR2 LQKENI come from the germline V gene. CDR3 length: 16 residues. The ends lost 6 bases at V and 5 bases at J; junction bases unmatched: 11. This CDR3 reads CASSPKQGARDQPQHF. The CDR3 DNA sequence: TGTGCCAGCTCCCCGAAACAGGGGGCGCGGGATCAGCCCCAGCATTTT.

CDR3 protein: CASSQGGSRYYNEQFF. DNA of the CDR3: TGTGCCAGCAGCCAAGGAGGTAGCCGCTACTACAATGAGCAGTTCTTC. This chain joins TRBV14 and TRBJ2-1; no reliable D call. The V gene lost 1 base and the J gene lost 3 bases, with 13 bases spanning the gap. Looked up from germline, CDR1 is SGHDN and CDR2 is FVKESK. The CDR3 is 16 residues long.

V gene TRBV10-3 combines with J gene TRBJ2-6, with D maybe TRBD1 (7 bases). V was pared by 0 bases and J by 2 bases, with 14 bases between. The CDR3 loop spans 18 amino acids. CDR1 is ENHRY and CDR2 is SYGVKD in the germline V gene. CDR3 sequence: CAISESLEGAPGANVLTF. The CDR3 DNA is TGTGCCATCAGTGAGTCTCTGGAGGGGGCCCCTGGGGCCAACGTCCTGACTTTC.

The chain recombines TRBV9 with TRBJ1-1; D may be TRBD1 (5 bases). The V end was cut by 2 bases, the J end by 0 bases, with 11 bases between. Germline-derived CDR1 and CDR2 are SGDLS and YYNGEE. The CDR3 loop spans 15 amino acids. The CDR3 DNA sequence: TGTGCCAGCAGCGTCGCAGGGTCCATGAACACTGAAGCTTTCTTT. It encodes CASSVAGSMNTEAFF.

This sequence joins TRBV19 and TRBJ1-2; 10 bases match TRBD1. V trimming: 6 bases; J trimming: 6 bases; junction bases outside the gene matches: 16. Germline CDR1 is LNHDA and CDR2 is SQIVND (reference sequence). The CDR3 is made up of 17 amino acids. In DNA, the CDR3 is TGTGCCAGTAGCCCCAATTTGCTTGACAGGGGGCCAAATGGCTACACCTTC. Translation: CASSPNLLDRGPNGYTF.

The gene calls are TRBV4-1 and TRBJ2-7, with 11 bases identical to TRBD2. The germline V gene encodes CDR1 MGHRA and CDR2 YSYEKL. The CDR3 runs 15 residues. V was pared by 3 bases and J by 2 bases, with 3 bases of the junction left unmatched. The CDR3 region is CASSQDSGGAYEQYF. CDR3 DNA sequence: TGCGCCAGCAGCCAGGATAGCGGGGGGGCCTACGAGCAGTACTTC.

The chain joins TRBV6-4 to TRBJ2-7, with a weak D call TRBD2 (7 bases). Trimming cost V 4 bases and J 5 bases, with 15 bases left between them. This CDR3 region has 14 residues. Germline V lookup: CDR1 MRHNA, CDR2 SNTAGT. CDR3 nucleotide sequence: TGTGCCAGCAGTGCACAAGGGGGGGCCCACGAGCAGTACTTC. It codes for CASSAQGGAHEQYF.